The clone carrying this TCR beta chain has a handful of counts. This record belongs to a study of blood T cell repertoires in COVID-19. CDR1 is SGHTA and CDR2 is FQGTGA in the germline V gene. V was cut by 4 bases and J by 8 bases, with 11 bases left in between. CDR3 length equals 13 residues. As handled by the study authors: Amplifying reference gene primers gave estimates of nucleated cell counts. Method: immunoSEQ multiplex PCR; TCRdb's copy keeps in-frame clones and lacks some. V, J and clone size derive from that table, while D and trimming were established from the DNA sequence. Of 200,000 or so clones listed, approximately 83% are singletons. Two negative PCRs, clearance, or symptom resolution characterized the recovered Cohort 3 donors.

The genes are TRBV7-3 and TRBJ2-2; D is undetermined. The sequencing sample was made of PBMCs or T cells enriched from blood (not recorded which). The TCR comes from a man aged 35 to 55 who had recovered from COVID-19. The CDR3, as DNA: TGTGCCAGCAGCTACGAGAACTGGGGGGAGCTGTTTTTT. Protein: CASSYENWGELFF.